Here is one T cell receptor (beta chain) with its context. TCRdb used MiXCR to reprocess the PCR reads, holding one entry per CDR3 protein. The table has under 15,000 distinct CDR3 sequences, around 52% seen once. The length of the CDR3 is 15 residues. Trimming shortened V by 2 bases and J by 0 bases, and 7 bases separated the two germline ends. Germline lookup yields CDR1 SGHTA and CDR2 FQGNSA. The entry originates in a study of tumor-infiltrating lymphocytes in oesophageal squamous cell carcinoma. This clonotype was sampled from a female donor with esophageal squamous cell carcinoma. The sequenced sample was esophageal tumor tissue. The chain combines TRBV7-2 with TRBJ2-2; D not resolved. The CDR3 is CASSLFIANTGELFF. DNA of the CDR3: TGTGCCAGCAGCTTATTCATAGCGAACACCGGGGAGCTGTTTTTT. The whole variable domain, filled in from reference TRBV7-2 and TRBJ2-2, reads GAGVSQSPSNKVTEKGKDVELRCDPISGHTALYWYRQSLGQGLEFLIYFQGNSAPDKSGLPSDRFSAERTGGSVSTLTIQRTQQEDSAVYLCASSLFIANTGELFFGEGSRLTVL.